This T cell receptor beta chain was captured in a study of early T cells in non-severe SARS-CoV-2 infection. Researchers attached unique molecular identifiers to individual cDNA molecules. TCRdb redid the calling of the 5' RACE reads with MiXCR, one entry per CDR3 protein. The sample lists over 45,000 distinct CDR3 sequences; 5.6% were seen once. Germline CDR1 and CDR2: SGHTA and FQGTGA. V lost 0 bases and J 1 base, leaving 12 bases between the germline ends. The CDR3 contains 16 residues. This clonotype was seen repeatedly, ten times or more. The chain has TRBV7-3 and TRBJ2-5, with D uncertain. The origin of this receptor is an adult who was a healthcare worker with PCR-confirmed SARS-CoV-2 infection or an uninfected control (not recorded which). The specimen was whole blood. Here the CDR3 reads CASSLTGRVAQETQYF. CDR3 in DNA: TGTGCCAGCAGCTTAACCGGTCGGGTGGCCCAAGAGACCCAGTACTTC.